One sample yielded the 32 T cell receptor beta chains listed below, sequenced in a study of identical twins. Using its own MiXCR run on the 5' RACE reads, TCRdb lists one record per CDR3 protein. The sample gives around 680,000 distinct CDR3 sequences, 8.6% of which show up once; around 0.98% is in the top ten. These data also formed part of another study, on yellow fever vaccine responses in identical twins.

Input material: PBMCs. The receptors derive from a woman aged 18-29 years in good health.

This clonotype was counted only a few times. The CDR3 spells CSVEGDGSSYEQYF. The CDR3 region has the DNA TGCAGCGTCGAGGGGGACGGGAGCTCCTACGAGCAGTACTTC. V and J are TRBV29-1 and TRBJ2-7, with D possibly called TRBD1 or TRBD2 (6 bases each). The CDR3 runs 14 residues. V was trimmed by 6 bases and J by 0 bases, leaving 15 bases between them. Germline CDR1 and CDR2: SQVTM and ANQGSEA.

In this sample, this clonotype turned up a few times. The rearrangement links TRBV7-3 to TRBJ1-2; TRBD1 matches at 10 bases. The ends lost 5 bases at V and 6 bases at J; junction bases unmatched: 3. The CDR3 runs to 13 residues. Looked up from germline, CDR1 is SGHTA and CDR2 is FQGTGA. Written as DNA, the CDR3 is TGTGCCAGCAGCCATGGGACAGGGGATGGCTACACCTTC. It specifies CASSHGTGDGYTF.

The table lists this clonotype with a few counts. This CDR3 is CSVEVGTSGTNEQFF. CDR3 DNA sequence: TGCAGCGTTGAAGTGGGGACTAGCGGGACCAATGAGCAGTTCTTC. The chain recombines TRBV29-1 with TRBJ2-1; 13 bases line up with TRBD2. J lost 6 bases, V lost 1 base, and 3 bases had no gene match. The CDR3 contains 15 residues. From germline, CDR1 is SQVTM and CDR2 ANQGSEA.

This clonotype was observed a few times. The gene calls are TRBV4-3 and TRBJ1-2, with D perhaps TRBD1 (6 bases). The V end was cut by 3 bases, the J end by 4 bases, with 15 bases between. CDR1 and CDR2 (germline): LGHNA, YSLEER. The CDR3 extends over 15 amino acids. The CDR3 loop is CASSHRGQGGYGYTF. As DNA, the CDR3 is TGCGCCAGCAGCCATAGGGGACAAGGAGGCTATGGCTACACCTTC.

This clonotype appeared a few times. The CDR3 reads CASSLAPTDGYEQYF. CDR3 in DNA: TGTGCCAGCAGCTTAGCTCCCACCGACGGCTACGAGCAGTACTTC. This sequence joins TRBV11-2 and TRBJ2-7; D remains ambiguous. V lost 1 base and J 3 bases, leaving 13 bases between the germline ends. Germline CDR1 SGHAT, CDR2 FQNNGV. The CDR3 has 15 amino acids.

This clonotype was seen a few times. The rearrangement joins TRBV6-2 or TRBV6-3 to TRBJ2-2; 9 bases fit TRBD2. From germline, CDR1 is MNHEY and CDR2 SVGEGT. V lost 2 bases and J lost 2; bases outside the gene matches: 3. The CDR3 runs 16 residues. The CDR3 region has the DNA TGTGCCAGCAGTTACATAGCGGGAGAAAACACCGGGGAGCTGTTTTTT. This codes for CASSYIAGENTGELFF.

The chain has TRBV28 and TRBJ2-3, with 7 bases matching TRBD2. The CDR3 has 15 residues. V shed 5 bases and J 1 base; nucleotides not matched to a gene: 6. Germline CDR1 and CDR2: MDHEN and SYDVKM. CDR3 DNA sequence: TGTGCCAGCAGTGGGGGGGATAAGGGCACAGATACGCAGTATTTT. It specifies CASSGGDKGTDTQYF. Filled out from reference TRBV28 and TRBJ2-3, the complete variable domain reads DVKVTQSSRYLVKRTGEKVFLECVQDMDHENMFWYRQDPGLGLRLIYFSYDVKMKEKGDIPEGYSVSREKKERFSLILESASTNQTSMYLCASSGGDKGTDTQYFGPGTRLTVL.

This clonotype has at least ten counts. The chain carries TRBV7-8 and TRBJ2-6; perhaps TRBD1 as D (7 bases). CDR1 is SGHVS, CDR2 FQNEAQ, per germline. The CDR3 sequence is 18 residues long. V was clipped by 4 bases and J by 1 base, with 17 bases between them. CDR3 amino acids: CASSSGGPFESGANVLTF. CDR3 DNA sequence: TGTGCCAGCAGCTCAGGGGGGCCCTTCGAATCTGGGGCCAACGTCCTGACTTTC.

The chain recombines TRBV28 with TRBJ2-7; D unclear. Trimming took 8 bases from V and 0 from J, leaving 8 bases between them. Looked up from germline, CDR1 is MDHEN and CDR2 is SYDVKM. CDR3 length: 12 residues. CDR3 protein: CASGVFSYEQYF. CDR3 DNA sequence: TGTGCCAGCGGGGTATTCTCCTACGAGCAGTACTTC.

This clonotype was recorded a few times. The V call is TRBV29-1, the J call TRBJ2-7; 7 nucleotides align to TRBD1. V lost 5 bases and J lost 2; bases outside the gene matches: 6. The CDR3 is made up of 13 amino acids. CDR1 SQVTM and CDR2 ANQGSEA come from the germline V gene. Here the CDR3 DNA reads TGCAGCGTTAAGGGGACAGTTCCCTACGAGCAGTACTTC. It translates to CSVKGTVPYEQYF.

The CDR3 DNA is TGTGCCACCTACCGGGAAACTAGCACAGATACGCAGTATTTT. This gives the protein CATYRETSTDTQYF. The chain has TRBV7-9 and TRBJ2-3; a possible D gene is TRBD2 (5 bases). Germline assignment: CDR1 SEHNR and CDR2 FQNEAQ (reference sequence). Trimming removed 10 bases at V and 0 bases at J, with 14 bases between. The CDR3 covers 14 residues.

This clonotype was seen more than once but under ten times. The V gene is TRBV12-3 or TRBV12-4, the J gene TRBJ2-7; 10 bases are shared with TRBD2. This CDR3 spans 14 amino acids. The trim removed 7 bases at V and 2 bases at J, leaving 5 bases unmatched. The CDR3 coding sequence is TGTGCCAGCACTCGAGCGGGAGGGCCCTACGAGCAGTACTTC. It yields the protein CASTRAGGPYEQYF.

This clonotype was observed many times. The CDR3 region is CASSSRGLAGDYEQYF. The CDR3 DNA follows: TGTGCCAGCAGCTCCCGAGGCCTAGCGGGGGACTACGAGCAGTACTTC. The chain links TRBV5-6 to TRBJ2-7; 10 bases line up with TRBD2. Germline assignment: CDR1 SGHDT and CDR2 YYEEEE. The CDR3 contains 16 residues. Trimming at V came to 3 bases and at J to 3 bases, leaving 9 bases not matched to a gene.

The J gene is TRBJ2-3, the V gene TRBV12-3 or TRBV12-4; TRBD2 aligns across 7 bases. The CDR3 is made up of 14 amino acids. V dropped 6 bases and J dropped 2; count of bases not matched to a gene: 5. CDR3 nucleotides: TGTGCCAGCAGCCCCCGGGGGGTCACAGATACGCAGTATTTT. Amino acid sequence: CASSPRGVTDTQYF.

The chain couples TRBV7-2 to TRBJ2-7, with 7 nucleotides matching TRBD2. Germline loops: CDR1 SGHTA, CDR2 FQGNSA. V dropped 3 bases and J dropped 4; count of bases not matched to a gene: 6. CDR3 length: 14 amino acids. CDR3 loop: CASSFYGRRYEQYF. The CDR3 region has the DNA TGTGCCAGCAGCTTTTACGGGAGGAGATACGAGCAGTACTTC.

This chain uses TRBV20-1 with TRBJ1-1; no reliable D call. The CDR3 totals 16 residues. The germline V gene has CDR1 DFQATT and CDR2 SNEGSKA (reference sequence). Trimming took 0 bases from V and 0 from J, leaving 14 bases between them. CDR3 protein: CSARDSPGRMNTEAFF. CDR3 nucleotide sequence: TGCAGTGCTAGAGACTCCCCGGGGAGGATGAACACTGAAGCTTTCTTT.

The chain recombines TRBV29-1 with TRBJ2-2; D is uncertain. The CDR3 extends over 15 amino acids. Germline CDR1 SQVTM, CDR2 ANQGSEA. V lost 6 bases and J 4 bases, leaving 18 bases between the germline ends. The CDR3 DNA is TGCAGCGTGGAAACTCCCACGGGCCCCACCGGGGAGCTGTTTTTT. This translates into CSVETPTGPTGELFF.

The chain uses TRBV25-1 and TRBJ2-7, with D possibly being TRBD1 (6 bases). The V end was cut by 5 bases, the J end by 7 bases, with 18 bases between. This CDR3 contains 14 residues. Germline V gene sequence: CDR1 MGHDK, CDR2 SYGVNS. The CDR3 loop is CASSSRGSGEEQYF. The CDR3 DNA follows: TGTGCCAGCAGTAGTAGGGGGTCCGGGGAAGAGCAGTACTTC.

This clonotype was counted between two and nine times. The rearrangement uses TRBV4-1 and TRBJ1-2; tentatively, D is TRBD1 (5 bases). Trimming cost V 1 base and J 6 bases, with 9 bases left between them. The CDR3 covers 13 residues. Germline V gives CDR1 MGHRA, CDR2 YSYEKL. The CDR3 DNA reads TGCGCCAGCAGCCAAGTACGAGGGGATGGCTACACCTTC. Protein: CASSQVRGDGYTF.

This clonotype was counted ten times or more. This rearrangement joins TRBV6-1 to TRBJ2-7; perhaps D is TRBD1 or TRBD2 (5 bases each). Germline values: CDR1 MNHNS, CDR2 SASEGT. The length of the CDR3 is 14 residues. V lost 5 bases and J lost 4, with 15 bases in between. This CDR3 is CASSRGTGRYEQYF. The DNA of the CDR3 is TGTGCCAGCAGTCGGGGCACGGGTCGGTACGAGCAGTACTTC.

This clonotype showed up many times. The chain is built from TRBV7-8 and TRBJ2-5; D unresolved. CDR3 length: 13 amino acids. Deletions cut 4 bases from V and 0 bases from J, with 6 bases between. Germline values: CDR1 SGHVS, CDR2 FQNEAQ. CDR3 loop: CASSSLDQETQYF. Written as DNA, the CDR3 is TGTGCCAGCAGCTCCTTAGACCAAGAGACCCAGTACTTC.

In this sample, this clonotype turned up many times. The CDR3 DNA reads as TGTGCCAGCAGCTCTAACCCCCTGACTAGCGGGGGTAGCAAAAACATTCAGTACTTC. Protein sequence: CASSSNPLTSGGSKNIQYF. The rearrangement joins TRBV7-8 to TRBJ2-4, with TRBD2 matching over 12 bases. V lost 4 bases and J lost 3; bases outside the gene matches: 13. CDR3 size: 19 residues. CDR1 is SGHVS and CDR2 is FQNEAQ in the germline V gene.

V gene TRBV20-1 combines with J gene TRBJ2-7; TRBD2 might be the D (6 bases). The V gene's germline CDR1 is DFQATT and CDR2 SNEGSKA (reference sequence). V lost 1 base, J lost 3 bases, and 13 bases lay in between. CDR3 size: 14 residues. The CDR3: CSARGETRVYEQYF. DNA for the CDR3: TGCAGTGCTAGAGGAGAGACTAGGGTCTACGAGCAGTACTTC.

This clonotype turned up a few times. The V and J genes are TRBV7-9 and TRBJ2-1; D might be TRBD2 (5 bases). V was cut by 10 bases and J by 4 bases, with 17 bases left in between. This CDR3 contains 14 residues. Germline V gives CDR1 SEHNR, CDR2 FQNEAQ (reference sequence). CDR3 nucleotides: TGTGCCACCCACCCGGGGTCGGGGTACAATGAGCAGTTCTTC. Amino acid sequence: CATHPGSGYNEQFF. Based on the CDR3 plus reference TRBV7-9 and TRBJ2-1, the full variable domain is DTGVSQNPRHKITKRGQNVTFRCDPISEHNRLYWYRQTLGQGPEFLTYFQNEAQLEKSRLLSDRFSAERPKGSFSTLEIQRTEQGDSAMYLCATHPGSGYNEQFFGPGTRLTVL.

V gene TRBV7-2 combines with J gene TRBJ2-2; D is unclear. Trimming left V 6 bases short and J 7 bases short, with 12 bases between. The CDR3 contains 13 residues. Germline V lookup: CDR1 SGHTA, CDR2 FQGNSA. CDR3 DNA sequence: TGTGCCAGCAGTCAACGGGTAAACGGGGAGCTGTTTTTT. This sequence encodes CASSQRVNGELFF.

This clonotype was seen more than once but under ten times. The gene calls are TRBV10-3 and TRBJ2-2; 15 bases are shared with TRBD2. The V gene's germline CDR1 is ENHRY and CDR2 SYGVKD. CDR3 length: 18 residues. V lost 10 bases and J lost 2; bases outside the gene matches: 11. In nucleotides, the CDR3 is TGTGCCACCAGGCGGGGACTAGCGGGGGGAGGAAACACCGGGGAGCTGTTTTTT. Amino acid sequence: CATRRGLAGGGNTGELFF.

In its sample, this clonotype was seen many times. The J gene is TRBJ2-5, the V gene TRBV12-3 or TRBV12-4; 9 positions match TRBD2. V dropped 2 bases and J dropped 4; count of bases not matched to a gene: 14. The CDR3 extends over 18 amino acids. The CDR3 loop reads CASSLYARGLAGGETQYF. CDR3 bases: TGTGCCAGCAGTTTATACGCCCGGGGACTAGCAGGCGGAGAGACCCAGTACTTC.

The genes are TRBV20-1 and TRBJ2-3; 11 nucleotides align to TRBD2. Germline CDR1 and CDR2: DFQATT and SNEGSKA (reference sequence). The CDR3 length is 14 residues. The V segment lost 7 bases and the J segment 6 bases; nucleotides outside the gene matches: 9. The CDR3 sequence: CSGYSGRAADTQYF. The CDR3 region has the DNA TGCAGTGGGTATAGCGGGAGGGCCGCGGATACGCAGTATTTT.

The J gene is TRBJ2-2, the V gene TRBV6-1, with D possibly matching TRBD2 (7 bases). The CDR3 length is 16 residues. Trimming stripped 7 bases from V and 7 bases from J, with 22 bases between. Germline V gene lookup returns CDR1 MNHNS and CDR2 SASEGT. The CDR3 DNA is TGTGCCAGCAATGATCAATTTGGGGGGGCGAACGGGGAGCTGTTTTTT. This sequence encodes CASNDQFGGANGELFF.

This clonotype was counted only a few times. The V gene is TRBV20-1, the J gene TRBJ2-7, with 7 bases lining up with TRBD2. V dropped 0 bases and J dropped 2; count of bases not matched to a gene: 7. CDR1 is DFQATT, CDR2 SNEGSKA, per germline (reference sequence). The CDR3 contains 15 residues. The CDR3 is CSARDSGAGAYEQYF. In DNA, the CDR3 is TGCAGTGCTAGAGATTCGGGCGCGGGAGCCTACGAGCAGTACTTC.

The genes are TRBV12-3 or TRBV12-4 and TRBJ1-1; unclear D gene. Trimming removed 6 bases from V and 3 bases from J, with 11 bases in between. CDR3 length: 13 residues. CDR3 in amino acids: CASRDESDTEAFF. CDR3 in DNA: TGTGCCAGCAGGGATGAGTCGGACACTGAAGCTTTCTTT.

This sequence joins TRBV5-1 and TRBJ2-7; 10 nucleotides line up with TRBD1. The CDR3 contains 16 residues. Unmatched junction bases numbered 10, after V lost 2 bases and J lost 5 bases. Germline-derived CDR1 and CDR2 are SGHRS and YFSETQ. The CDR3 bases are TGCGCCAGCAGCTTTTACCCGACAGGGGGCAGAAACGAGCAGTACTTC. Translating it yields CASSFYPTGGRNEQYF.